Listed below are T cell receptor beta chains from one sample, sequenced in a study of cytomegalovirus exposure and HLA in healthy donors. Using immunoSEQ multiplex PCR, the repertoire was profiled, and TCRdb retains in-frame clones only, with some absent. The sample holds 100,000 to 150,000 clones, 81% seen once. Material: PBMCs. Receptors originate from a man younger than 35 in good health and CMV-seronegative. Both conserved end residues are part of each CDR3. The D gene is left open where the match is weak. Part of the rows lack a size; the others show once, few, many or a class for expanded clones.

D: NA; V: TRBV5-1; J: TRBJ2-5; size: NA; CDR3: CASSLTITGPAGSQRGQYF; DNA: TGCGCCAGCAGCTTAACAATTACGGGACCAGCGGGGTCTCAGAGGGGGCAGTACTTC
D: NA; V: TRBV25-1; J: TRBJ1-4; size: once; CDR3: CASRSSGGAGEKLFF; DNA: TGTGCCAGCAGGAGCTCCGGGGGGGCGGGTGAAAAACTGTTTTTT
D: TRBD2; V: TRBV27; J: TRBJ2-3; size: NA; CDR3: CASNEGTSGGDWDTQYF; DNA: TGTGCCAGCAACGAGGGGACTAGCGGGGGCGACTGGGATACGCAGTATTTT
D: NA; V: TRBV2; J: TRBJ2-4; size: NA; CDR3: CASSEGGIDIQYF; DNA: TGTGCCAGCAGTGAGGGCGGGATAGACATTCAGTACTTC
D: TRBD2; V: TRBV7-9; J: TRBJ2-7; size: NA; CDR3: CASSTTSGGPSRSYEQYF; DNA: TGTGCCAGCAGCACGACTAGCGGGGGACCATCCAGGTCCTACGAGCAGTACTTC
D: NA; V: TRBV11-2; J: TRBJ1-1; size: NA; CDR3: CASSLEGGNTEAFF; DNA: TGTGCCAGCAGCTTAGAAGGGGGGAACACTGAAGCTTTCTTT
D: TRBD1; V: TRBV9; J: TRBJ1-5; size: NA; CDR3: CASSVEGQSHQPQHF; DNA: TGTGCCAGCAGCGTAGAGGGACAGAGCCATCAGCCCCAGCATTTT
D: NA; V: TRBV7-9; J: TRBJ2-2; size: NA; CDR3: CASSYRPQDTGELFF; DNA: TGTGCCAGCAGCTATAGACCTCAGGACACCGGGGAGCTGTTTTTT
D: TRBD2; V: TRBV27; J: TRBJ2-7; size: NA; CDR3: CASSRRGLPAEQYF; DNA: TGTGCCAGCAGCCGGCGGGGACTACCGGCCGAGCAGTACTTC
D: TRBD2; V: TRBV19; J: TRBJ2-1; size: few; CDR3: CASSIDQLAGANEQFF; DNA: TGTGCCAGTAGTATAGATCAACTAGCGGGGGCGAATGAGCAGTTCTTC
D: TRBD2; V: TRBV4-1; J: TRBJ2-3; size: NA; CDR3: CASSQAGGSASTDTQYF; DNA: TGCGCCAGCAGCCAGGCGGGGGGGTCCGCTAGCACAGATACGCAGTATTTT
D: NA; V: TRBV4-2; J: TRBJ2-4; size: NA; CDR3: CASSQDEGNIQYF; DNA: TGTGCCAGCAGCCAAGATGAGGGTAACATTCAGTACTTC
D: NA; V: TRBV5-6; J: TRBJ1-6; size: once; CDR3: CASSGGGASISPLHF; DNA: TGTGCCAGCAGCGGTGGGGGGGCTTCAATTTCACCCCTCCACTTT
D: NA; V: TRBV11-2; J: TRBJ1-2; size: NA; CDR3: CASSLGSQGFYGYTF; DNA: TGTGCCAGCAGCTTAGGATCGCAGGGGTTCTATGGCTACACCTTC
D: NA; V: TRBV7-9; J: TRBJ1-1; size: NA; CDR3: CASSLSQGNTEAFF; DNA: TGTGCCAGCAGCTTATCACAGGGAAACACTGAAGCTTTCTTT
D: TRBD2; V: TRBV19; J: TRBJ2-7; size: NA; CDR3: CASSASPGLAGGPAYEQYF; DNA: TGTGCCAGTAGTGCGTCCCCGGGACTAGCGGGGGGACCCGCCTACGAGCAGTACTTC
D: TRBD1; V: TRBV6-7; J: TRBJ1-2; size: NA; CDR3: CASSTVPPTGRHAF; DNA: TGTGCCAGCAGTACCGTCCCCCCGACAGGGCGACATGCCTTC